This TCR beta chain was recorded in a study of molecular identifiers for immune sequencing clone quantification (dated by TCRdb to 2016 to 2018). Notes on the research overall: In a replicate experiment, RNA from about 19,000 or 110,000 naive CD8 T cells was split into five aliquots, four of which were sequenced. CD8 T cells were used in a methods study to benchmark molecular-identifier clustering-based TCR repertoire sequencing (MIDCIRS) and TCR RNA copy counting.

The germline V gene encodes CDR1 MNHEY and CDR2 SVGAGI. V has 5 bases trimmed and J has 3 bases trimmed; junction bases matching no gene number 12. Spanning cysteine to phenylalanine, the CDR3 consists of 17 amino acids. CDR3 DNA is the only sequence kept; it has 51 bases, read in frame from the first base. Libraries of naive CD8 T cells were generated from about 19,000 to 1,100,000 sorted cells, with 10%, 30% or 50% of the purified RNA used. Naive CD8 T cells, defined as CD8+CD4-CCR7+CD45RA+, were FACS-sorted into RLT Plus buffer on a BD FACSAria II. Detection sensitivity was tested by spiking Jurkat RNA equal to roughly ten TCR copies' worth into samples containing roughly 19,000-1,000,000 naive CD8 T cells. Enrichment of CD8 T cells was performed with RosetteSep CD8+ T Cell Enrichment Cocktail and Ficoll-Paque, after which ACK red cell lysis was carried out. In this sample, this clonotype turned up many times. Its specific antigen is unknown. Base-call qualities are not available, and no considerably larger clone is one nucleotide away.

The library relied on PCR. Sequencer: Illumina HiSeq 4000. Bulk TCR libraries were generated as previously described, with the TCR primers listed in Table S5 used. The Qiagen AllPrep DNA/RNA kit was used to purify total RNA. Reads from multiple sequencing runs of the same library were pooled before analysis. Per the authors' processing: Reads were retained only if the reads had an exact TCR constant sequence, and the retained reads were trimmed to 150 nt and grouped according to their 12-nt molecular barcodes. Reads inside each barcode group were sub-clustered using a 15% Levenshtein threshold, and a quality-weighted consensus sequence was constructed for each RNA molecule. Non-functional sequences were filtered out, along with any lower-count sequence sitting one edit away from another sequence. Based on fitting two negative binomial distributions, any barcode sub-cluster with under 20% of the maximum read count was discarded. The public reads were reanalyzed by TCRdb: fastp trimming at Q25, MiXCR alignment, in-frame beta chains only. Each CDR3 protein appears once, grouped with its most common genes and DNA. TCRdb assigned the V and J calls; the authors' analysis was not used. This sample lists about half a million distinct CDR3 sequences; about 22% were detected once. 0.7% to 0.95% of the sample rests with the top ten.

What the work shows at the level of the full study, not this receptor alone: When barcode sub-clustering was omitted, TCR diversity was inflated by chimeric consensus sequences, with chimeras reaching as high as 47%. In CMV-specific effector cells, clones with more than 20 RNA copies accounted for over 97% of molecules, whereas in naive cells such clones accounted for under 1%. Modeling gave roughly 3 recovered TCR RNA copies per cell versus about 10 by digital PCR, implying 25% to 30% capture efficiency. Spiked-in Jurkat TCR RNA equal to a single cell's worth was reported to be detectable even within one million naive CD8 T cells. The naive libraries included spiked-in Jurkat TCR RNA (about nine copies' worth), and this RNA is not part of the donor repertoire. Highly expanded clone sizes could be underestimated if identical TCR molecules share a barcode.

This chain is built from TRBV6-5 and TRBJ2-7, with TRBD2 matching 11 junction bases. The sequenced sample was naive CD8+ T cells from blood, with Jurkat cell RNA spiked in. The cell subset or site label of this sample denotes: FACS-sorted CD8+CD4-CCR7+CD45RA+ naive T cells. The TCR originated in a human donor in good health. Some libraries in this study had Jurkat cell RNA spiked in. CDR3 loop: CASSNPSIAGGFYEQYF. The DNA sequence follows: TGTGCCAGCAGTAATCCCAGTATAGCGGGGGGGTTCTACGAGCAGTACTTC.